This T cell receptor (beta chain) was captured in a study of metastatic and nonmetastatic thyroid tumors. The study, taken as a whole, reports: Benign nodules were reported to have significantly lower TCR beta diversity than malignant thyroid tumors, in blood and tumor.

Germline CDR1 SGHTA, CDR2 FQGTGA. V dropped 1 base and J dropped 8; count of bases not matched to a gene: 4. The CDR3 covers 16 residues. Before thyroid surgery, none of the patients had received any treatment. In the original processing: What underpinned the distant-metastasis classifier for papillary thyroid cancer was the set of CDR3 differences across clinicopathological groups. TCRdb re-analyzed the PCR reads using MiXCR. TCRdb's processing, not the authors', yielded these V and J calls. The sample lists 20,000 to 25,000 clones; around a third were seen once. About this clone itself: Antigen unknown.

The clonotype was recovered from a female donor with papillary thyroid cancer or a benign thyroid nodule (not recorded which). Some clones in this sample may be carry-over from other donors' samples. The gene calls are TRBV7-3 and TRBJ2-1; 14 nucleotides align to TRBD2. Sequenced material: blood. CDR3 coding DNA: TGTGCCAGCAGCTTAAGACTAGCGGGAGGGGTCGATGAGCAGTTCTTC. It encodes CASSLRLAGGVDEQFF.